This note documents a single T cell receptor beta chain sequence. The sample originates from a study of radiation and T cells in renal cell carcinoma. Study details: Nephrectomy followed 15 Gy stereotactic body radiation by 4 weeks.

TCRdb's copy holds only in-frame clones and misses some; the assay was immunoSEQ multiplex PCR. The table lists about 130,000 clones, roughly four fifths of them singletons. Germline CDR1 reads MNHNY; CDR2 reads SVGAGI (reference sequence). This CDR3 comprises 15 residues. V shed 0 bases and J shed 6 bases, with 11 bases lying between them. Time point specified: blood 2 weeks post-SBRT. This sample's treatment: 15 Gy SBRT to primary tumor, nephrectomy 4 weeks later. Clear cell pathology was present in this patient's renal cell carcinoma. This chain connects TRBV6-6 to TRBJ1-4, with a possible D match to TRBD1 (5 bases). The input for sequencing was blood, taken from a patient whose treatment included radiotherapy and nephrectomy. The receptor comes from a woman aged 55-75 years with renal cell carcinoma. CDR3 DNA sequence: TGTGCCAGCAGTTACTCGGGAGGGACGGATGAAAAACTGTTTTTT. Amino acid sequence: CASSYSGGTDEKLFF.